A single sample gave rise to the 27 T cell receptor beta chains below, sequenced in a study of spatial heterogeneity in lung cancer. Noted time point: sample taken at primary tumor resection. Frozen PBMC, nontumor lung or tumor provided whole RNA, which was sequenced unsorted. TCRdb processed the 5' RACE reads anew with MiXCR; each CDR3 protein has one entry. The sample has about 2,500 distinct CDR3 sequences; about 13% are singletons. The input for sequencing was PBMCs, taken at surgery. The receptors derive from a male donor with early-stage non-small cell lung cancer.

There are many counts of this clonotype. The chain combines TRBV20-1 with TRBJ2-7; 7 bases map to TRBD2. This CDR3 has 13 amino acids. V shed 5 bases and J 1 base; nucleotides not matched to a gene: 5. Per germline, CDR1 DFQATT and CDR2 SNEGSKA (reference sequence). DNA for the CDR3: TGCAGTGCTTCCAAGCGGGGTTCCTACGAGCAGTACTTC. This translates into CSASKRGSYEQYF.

Judged by abundance, this clonotype is medium-sized. The V and J genes are TRBV13 and TRBJ2-7; 7 bases agree with TRBD1. Germline CDR1 PRHDT, CDR2 FYEKMQ (reference sequence). This CDR3 comprises 16 residues. Trimming removed 5 bases from V and 0 bases from J; junction bases left unmatched: 10. The CDR3 DNA sequence: TGTGCCAGCAGCCGGAATTTGGGACAGCTCTCCTACGAGCAGTACTTC. Its translation: CASSRNLGQLSYEQYF.

Judged by abundance, this clonotype is medium-sized. V usage is TRBV23-1 and J usage is TRBJ2-3, with 9 bases identical to TRBD1. TRBV23-1 qualifies as an ORF whose function is uncertain. The length of the CDR3 is 17 residues. The junction had 9 bases not matched to a gene; V was cut back by 2 bases and J by 3 bases. The CDR3 DNA reads TGCGCCAGCAGTCAACCACAGGGGGCGAGTAGAACAGATACGCAGTATTTT. Translation: CASSQPQGASRTDTQYF.

This clonotype was recorded a few times. The chain carries TRBV21-1 and TRBJ1-1. TRBV21-1 is designated a pseudogene. The CDR3 length is 15 residues. The CDR3 sequence is CASSFGVLVNTEAFF. CDR3 nucleotides: TGTGCCAGCAGCTTTGGGGTCCTTGTGAACACTGAAGCTTTCTTT.

V is TRBV28 and J is TRBJ2-7; perhaps D is TRBD1 or TRBD2 (6 bases each). Germline V gives CDR1 MDHEN, CDR2 SYDVKM. Deletions cut 3 bases from V and 3 bases from J, with 12 bases between. The CDR3 has 14 residues. The DNA for the CDR3 is TGTGCCAGCAGTTTCGAGGGGGGTAGCTACGAGCAGTACTTC. This gives the protein CASSFEGGSYEQYF.

Sample share makes this clonotype medium-sized. V usage is TRBV20-1 and J usage is TRBJ1-6; 7 bases agree with TRBD1. The germline gives CDR1 DFQATT, CDR2 SNEGSKA (reference sequence). CDR3 size: 13 residues. The ends lost 5 bases at V and 10 bases at J; junction bases unmatched: 8. The CDR3 protein is CSASGTVGSPLHF. For the CDR3, the DNA is TGCAGTGCTTCCGGGACAGTTGGATCACCCCTCCACTTT.

Ten or more counts support this clonotype. The CDR3 region is CASSSMGSRETQYF. Here the CDR3 DNA reads TGCGCCAGCAGCTCGATGGGGAGCCGAGAGACCCAGTACTTC. The V gene is TRBV5-1, the J gene TRBJ2-5; a possible D gene is TRBD2 (5 bases). V was cut by 3 bases and J by 4 bases, with 13 bases left in between. The germline gives CDR1 SGHRS, CDR2 YFSETQ. This CDR3 comprises 14 residues.

By sample share, this clonotype is large. CDR3 bases: TGTGCCAGCAGTGGGTCGGCAGGGGATACATACAATGAGCAGTTCTTC. This gives the protein CASSGSAGDTYNEQFF. This chain joins TRBV27 and TRBJ2-1; D is possibly TRBD1 (6 bases). The CDR3 is 16 amino acids. From germline, CDR1 is MNHEY and CDR2 SMNVEV (reference sequence). Deletions cut 5 bases from V and 4 bases from J, with 18 bases between.

This clonotype was recorded at least ten times. The J gene is TRBJ2-7, the V gene TRBV9; 7 positions match TRBD1. Germline V lookup: CDR1 SGDLS, CDR2 YYNGEE. After removal of 4 bases from V and 3 bases from J, the junction contained 7 bases not matched to a gene. This CDR3 contains 14 residues. CDR3 residues: CASSSLTGSYEQYF. CDR3 coding DNA: TGTGCCAGCAGCTCCTTGACAGGGAGCTACGAGCAGTACTTC.

This clonotype ranks as medium-sized (0.01 to 0.1%). The CDR3, as DNA: TGCGCCAGCAGTTTTAGGGCTGCGGGGAGTCTTAGACATTTTCAAGAGACCCAGTACTTC. It yields the protein CASSFRAAGSLRHFQETQYF. The chain combines TRBV23-1 with TRBJ2-5; maybe TRBD2 (6 bases). TRBV23-1 is marked as an open reading frame, function uncertain. This CDR3 spans 20 amino acids. The V and J ends lost 5 bases and 2 bases respectively, with 30 bases between them.

In regard to this clonotype: Its ends do not fully match the called genes, so a read error is possible. The chain joins TRBV7-2 to TRBJ1-5; no definite D call. The CDR3 extends over 13 amino acids. Germline assignment: CDR1 SGHTA and CDR2 FQGNSA. CDR3 DNA: TGTGCAAGCAGCTTAGCACCGTACGAGCCCCAGCATTTT. This codes for CASSLAPYEPQHF. Together with reference TRBV7-2 and TRBJ1-5, the CDR3 gives the full variable domain: GAGVSQSPSNKVTEKGKDVELRCDPISGHTALYWYRQSLGQGLEFLIYFQGNSAPDKSGLPSDRFSAERTGGSVSTLTIQRTQQEDSAVYLCASSLAPYEPQHFGDGTRLSIL.

This clonotype was recorded many times. This rearrangement joins TRBV7-2 to TRBJ2-1; 13 bases are shared with TRBD2. The ends lost 3 bases at V and 7 bases at J; junction bases unmatched: 6. CDR3 size: 16 residues. Germline assignment: CDR1 SGHTA and CDR2 FQGNSA. The CDR3 sequence is CASSFGRTSGRNEQFF. The CDR3 coding sequence is TGTGCCAGCAGCTTCGGTAGGACTAGCGGGAGAAATGAGCAGTTCTTC.

This clonotype has at least ten counts. The rearrangement uses TRBV10-3 and TRBJ2-3; 13 bases align to TRBD2. J was trimmed by 7 bases and V by 2 bases; bases with no gene match: 0. The CDR3 length is 14 residues. Per germline, CDR1 ENHRY and CDR2 SYGVKD. This CDR3 is CAISEGTSGNTQYF. CDR3 bases: TGTGCCATCAGTGAGGGGACTAGCGGGAATACGCAGTATTTT.

This clonotype was recorded a few times. The chain combines TRBV6-5 with TRBJ2-3, with D possibly being TRBD2 (5 bases). With 2 bases removed from V and 2 bases from J, the gap between germline ends came to 11 bases. Germline CDR1 MNHEY, CDR2 SVGAGI. The CDR3 length is 15 residues. The CDR3 sequence: CASSYGRVYTDTQYF. The CDR3 bases are TGTGCCAGCAGTTACGGGCGGGTTTACACAGATACGCAGTATTTT.

The sample holds many counts of this clonotype. V usage is TRBV6-6 and J usage is TRBJ2-5, with D uncertain. The CDR3 spans 18 residues. The V gene lost 5 bases and the J gene lost 7 bases, with 29 bases spanning the gap. The germline V gene encodes CDR1 MNHNY and CDR2 SVGAGI (reference sequence). CDR3 coding DNA: TGTGCCAGCAGTCCCTTAGGCCCCGAGAGGAAGGCTTTCTGGACCCAGTACTTC. It encodes CASSPLGPERKAFWTQYF.

At least ten counts were recorded for this clonotype. The chain joins TRBV19 to TRBJ2-6; D is ambiguous. The CDR3 loop spans 15 amino acids. CDR1 and CDR2 (germline): LNHDA, SQIVND (reference sequence). The ends were cut back, 2 bases at V and 4 bases at J, with 9 bases in the middle. In DNA form, the CDR3 reads TGTGCCAGTAGTATAAGGTGGGAAGGGGCCAACGTCCTGACTTTC. This codes for CASSIRWEGANVLTF.

The chain has TRBV27 and TRBJ2-1, with 11 bases that match TRBD2. V was pared by 3 bases and J by 2 bases, with 0 bases of the junction left unmatched. Germline V gene sequence: CDR1 MNHEY, CDR2 SMNVEV (reference sequence). This CDR3 contains 15 residues. CDR3 bases: TGTGCCAGCAGTTTTAGCGGGAGGGCCTACAATGAGCAGTTCTTC. This translates into CASSFSGRAYNEQFF.

This sequence joins TRBV19 and TRBJ2-7, with a tentative D call TRBD2 (6 bases). CDR1 is LNHDA, CDR2 SQIVND, per germline (reference sequence). This CDR3 has 16 amino acids. V was pared by 8 bases and J by 2 bases, with 22 bases between. CDR3 nucleotide sequence: TGTGCCAGTCACAGGCGGGGCGCAGGCGGCACCTACGAGCAGTACTTC. Translation gives CASHRRGAGGTYEQYF. Variable domain in full (rest from reference TRBV19 and TRBJ2-7): DGGITQSPKYLFRKEGQNVTLSCEQNLNHDAMYWYRQDPGQGLRLIYYSQIVNDFQKGDIAEGYSVSREKKESFPLTVTSAQKNPTAFYLCASHRRGAGGTYEQYFGPGTRLTVT.

By share, this clonotype counts as medium-sized. The J gene is TRBJ1-6, the V gene TRBV6-2 or TRBV6-3; a possible D gene is TRBD1 (5 bases). Germline loops: CDR1 MNHEY, CDR2 SVGEGT. V was clipped by 6 bases and J by 17 bases, with 29 bases between them. The length of the CDR3 is 16 residues. CDR3 loop: CASRLHFGTEVKGFHF. DNA of the CDR3: TGTGCCAGCAGACTACACTTCGGGACGGAGGTAAAGGGCTTCCACTTT.

This clonotype occurred many times. The CDR3 reads CASSYLGPPKQYF. In nucleotides, the CDR3 is TGTGCCAGCAGCTACCTGGGACCCCCCAAGCAGTATTTT. J is TRBJ2-3 and V is TRBV11-2, with D perhaps matching TRBD1 or TRBD2 (5 bases each). This CDR3 region has 13 residues. Germline V gene sequence: CDR1 SGHAT, CDR2 FQNNGV. Trimming shortened V by 4 bases and J by 11 bases, and 16 bases separated the two germline ends.

At least ten counts were recorded for this clonotype. The chain has TRBV12-3 or TRBV12-4 and TRBJ2-1, with 7 bases that match TRBD2. V gave up 5 bases and J gave up 4 bases; unmatched junction bases: 8. This CDR3 spans 15 amino acids. CDR3 in amino acids: CASSPPGTIYNEQFF. In DNA, the CDR3 is TGTGCCAGCAGTCCCCCCGGGACTATATACAATGAGCAGTTCTTC.

This clonotype came up many times. CDR3 sequence (DNA): TGTGCCAGCAGCCAAGGTCGGTGGGGGGATAGCAATCAGCCCCAGCATTTT. It encodes CASSQGRWGDSNQPQHF. The chain uses TRBV4-2 and TRBJ1-5, with TRBD1 as a possible D gene (5 bases). The germline V gene has CDR1 LGHNA and CDR2 YNFKEQ. CDR3 length: 17 residues. The ends were cut back, 1 base at V and 0 bases at J, with 13 bases in the middle.

This clonotype was found many times. V is TRBV28 and J is TRBJ2-7, with no clear D. Trimming removed 2 bases at V and 0 bases at J, with 5 bases between. In germline, CDR1 is MDHEN, CDR2 SYDVKM. The CDR3 totals 13 residues. The CDR3 sequence is CASSLSLSYEQYF. CDR3 DNA sequence: TGTGCCAGCAGTTTAAGCCTCTCCTACGAGCAGTACTTC.

This clonotype is termed medium-sized. The rearrangement uses TRBV7-8 and TRBJ2-4; 14 bases fit TRBD2. Germline V gene data show CDR1 as SGHVS and CDR2 as FQNEAQ. The CDR3 has 18 residues. Losses at the gene ends were 0 bases for V and 12 bases for J; bases not matched to a gene: 13. This CDR3 is CASSLAWGLAGEDHRQYF. CDR3 nucleotide sequence: TGTGCCAGCAGCTTAGCCTGGGGACTAGCGGGAGAGGATCACCGTCAGTACTTC.

This clonotype was seen repeatedly, ten times or more. The V and J genes are TRBV23-1 and TRBJ2-7, with unresolved D. TRBV23-1 is placed among ORFs of uncertain function. The V gene lost 0 bases and the J gene lost 3 bases, with 9 bases spanning the gap. The CDR3 runs to 14 residues. CDR3: CASSQSGSRYEQYF. In DNA form, the CDR3 reads TGCGCCAGCAGTCAATCGGGGTCCCGCTACGAGCAGTACTTC.

This clonotype is medium-sized within its sample. The chain recombines TRBV4-3 with TRBJ2-1; D possibly corresponds to TRBD1 (7 bases). The germline V gene has CDR1 LGHNA and CDR2 YSLEER. The V end was cut by 2 bases, the J end by 9 bases, with 20 bases between. CDR3 size: 16 residues. This CDR3 is CASSQSRQGSGVEQFF. CDR3 DNA: TGCGCCAGCAGCCAATCTAGACAGGGTTCGGGAGTTGAGCAGTTCTTC.

This clonotype is medium-sized (0.01 to 0.1%) within its sample. The chain is built from TRBV10-3 and TRBJ1-5, with D maybe TRBD1 (5 bases). The ends were cut back, 4 bases at V and 3 bases at J, with 10 bases in the middle. CDR3 length: 14 amino acids. Germline CDR1 ENHRY, CDR2 SYGVKD. The chain's CDR3 is CAISGGQSNQPQHF. The CDR3 DNA sequence: TGTGCCATCAGTGGAGGACAATCCAATCAGCCCCAGCATTTT.